The T cell receptor (beta chain) described here comes from a study of blood T cell repertoires in COVID-19. Study in general: PBMCs, B-cell-depleted T cells, or T cells were the source of the cDNA or gDNA that made up the material.

Authors' processing steps: How many nucleated cells were present was estimated from reference gene primer amplification. Libraries were prepared by immunoSEQ multiplex PCR; TCRdb keeps only in-frame clonotypes and omits some of them. Clonal size and the V and J genes are those of that table, whereas D and trimming came from the DNA. The data show approximately 490,000 clones, 87% seen once. CDR3 length equals 15 residues. The germline gives CDR1 LNHNV, CDR2 YYDKDF (reference sequence). Trimming shortened V by 7 bases and J by 5 bases, and 18 bases separated the two germline ends. This receptor was identified in a young woman who had recovered from COVID-19. The specimen sequenced was PBMCs or T cells enriched from blood (not recorded which). The chain combines TRBV15 with TRBJ1-5, with a weak D call TRBD1 (6 bases). The CDR3 sequence: CATKGSRGKDQPQHF. CDR3 in DNA: TGTGCCACCAAGGGGAGCAGGGGTAAGGATCAGCCCCAGCATTTT.